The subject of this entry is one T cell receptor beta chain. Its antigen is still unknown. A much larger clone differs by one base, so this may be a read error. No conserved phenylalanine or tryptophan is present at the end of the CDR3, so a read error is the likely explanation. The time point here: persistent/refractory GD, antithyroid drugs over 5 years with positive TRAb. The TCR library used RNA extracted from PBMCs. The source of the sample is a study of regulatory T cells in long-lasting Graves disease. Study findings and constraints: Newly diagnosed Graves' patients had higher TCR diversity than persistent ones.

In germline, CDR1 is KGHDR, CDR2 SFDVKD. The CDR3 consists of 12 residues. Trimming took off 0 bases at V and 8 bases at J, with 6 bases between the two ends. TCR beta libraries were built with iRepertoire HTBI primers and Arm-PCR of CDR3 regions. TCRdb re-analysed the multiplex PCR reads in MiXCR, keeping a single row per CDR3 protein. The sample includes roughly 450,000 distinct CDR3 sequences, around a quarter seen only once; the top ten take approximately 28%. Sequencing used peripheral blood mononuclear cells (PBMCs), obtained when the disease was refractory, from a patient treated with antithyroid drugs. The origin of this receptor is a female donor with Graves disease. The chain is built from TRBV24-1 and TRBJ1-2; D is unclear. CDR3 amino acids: CATSDLFDGYTL. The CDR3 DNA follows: TGTGCCACCAGTGATTTGTTCGACGGCTACACCCTC.